The entry below describes one T cell receptor beta chain. Antigen specificity is unknown. V dropped 0 bases and J dropped 2; count of bases not matched to a gene: 9. The CDR3 length is 17 residues. CDR1 and CDR2 (germline): SGDLS, YYNGEE. The data are from a study of cytotoxic CD8 clonotypes in ibrutinib-treated CLL. T cells were sequenced at a targeted depth of 1 in 200,000 to 1 in 1 million. The method was immunoSEQ multiplex PCR; TCRdb's version includes in-frame clones alone and lacks a portion of them. The sample has some 290,000 clones; about 77% are singletons. Study-wide results and limits: Sustained-remission and progressing patients' sampling times differed.

This TCR came from a human donor with chronic lymphocytic leukemia. This specimen consisted of PBMCs, obtained before ibrutinib treatment. J is TRBJ2-3 and V is TRBV9, with TRBD2 identical over 7 bases. The CDR3 nucleotides are TGTGCCAGCAGCGTAGGGACCGGCGGGGACTACACAGATACGCAGTATTTT. Protein: CASSVGTGGDYTDTQYF.